The 26 T cell receptor beta chains below come from one sample, sequenced in a study of blood T cell repertoires in COVID-19. Repertoires were generated with immunoSEQ multiplex PCR, while TCRdb's copy carries only in-frame clones and drops some. There are approximately 170,000 clones in the sample; more than 75% occur only once, and around 5% lies in the top ten. The sample consisted of peripheral blood. These receptors were taken from a man in his late teens or twenties with COVID-19, enrolled during active disease.

The CDR3 spells CSVGTGKGQPQHF. The CDR3 DNA follows: TGCAGCGTTGGGACAGGGAAGGGTCAGCCCCAGCATTTT. The V call is TRBV29-1, the J call TRBJ1-5, with 8 positions matching TRBD1. Trimming removed 4 bases from V and 6 bases from J; junction bases left unmatched: 5. CDR1 and CDR2 (germline): SQVTM, ANQGSEA. The CDR3 covers 13 residues.

This clone was counted once. The junction shows a germline mismatch at one end, possibly a read error. The V gene is TRBV28, the J gene TRBJ1-4; tentatively, D is TRBD1 (6 bases). Germline V gene data show CDR1 as MDHEN and CDR2 as SYDVKM. The CDR3 is 15 amino acids. The CDR3 nucleotides are TGTGCCAGCAGTTCCTCTGGACAGTGGAATGAAAAACTGCTTTTT. It codes for CASSSSGQWNEKLLF.

The chain couples TRBV7-2 to TRBJ1-6; D ambiguous. Trimming took off 1 base at V and 12 bases at J, with 10 bases between the two ends. The germline CDR1 and CDR2 sequences are SGHTA and FQGNSA. CDR3 length: 13 amino acids. CDR3 nucleotide sequence: TGTGCCAGCAGCTTAGGGGCGTTGGGACCCCTCCACTTT. It specifies CASSLGALGPLHF.

V gene TRBV5-1 combines with J gene TRBJ1-2, with D uncertain. V was shortened by 4 bases and J by 4 bases, with 5 bases between the two germline ends. The CDR3 is 11 residues long. Germline V lookup: CDR1 SGHRS, CDR2 YFSETQ. The CDR3 spells CASSPGYGYTF. CDR3 nucleotide sequence: TGCGCCAGCAGCCCGGGCTATGGCTACACCTTC.

The gene calls are TRBV11-2 and TRBJ2-7; 10 bases are shared with TRBD2. The CDR3 loop spans 16 amino acids. Germline V gene sequence: CDR1 SGHAT, CDR2 FQNNGV. Trimming removed 1 base from V and 1 base from J; junction bases left unmatched: 4. The CDR3 reads CASSLAPGLASYEQYF. The CDR3 nucleotides read TGTGCCAGCAGCTTAGCGCCGGGACTAGCGTCCTACGAGCAGTACTTC.

V gene TRBV30 combines with J gene TRBJ1-2; perhaps TRBD1 as D (5 bases). The V end was cut by 4 bases, the J end by 3 bases, with 21 bases between. CDR3 size: 16 residues. CDR1 and CDR2 (germline): GTSNPN, SVGIG (reference sequence). The chain's CDR3 is CAWIGARGVRDYGYTF. As DNA, the CDR3 is TGTGCCTGGATCGGCGCGCGGGGGGTGCGTGACTATGGCTACACCTTC.

V usage is TRBV6-1 and J usage is TRBJ2-7; maybe TRBD1 (6 bases). This CDR3 has 16 residues. Germline CDR1 is MNHNS and CDR2 is SASEGT. Trimming removed 4 bases from V and 0 bases from J, with 16 bases in between. Written as DNA, the CDR3 is TGTGCCAGCAGTGCATTAAGTGGCAGGGGCTCCTACGAGCAGTACTTC. Translation: CASSALSGRGSYEQYF.

The gene calls are TRBV27 and TRBJ1-6; TRBD1 aligns across 8 bases. Germline CDR1 MNHEY, CDR2 SMNVEV (reference sequence). V lost 5 bases and J lost 7; bases outside the gene matches: 4. This CDR3 has 14 amino acids. The CDR3 is CASSRRDRNSPLHF. The CDR3 bases are TGTGCCAGCAGTCGCCGGGACAGGAATTCACCCCTCCACTTT.

This chain uses TRBV5-1 with TRBJ2-3; 10 positions agree with TRBD2. Germline V lookup: CDR1 SGHRS, CDR2 YFSETQ. The CDR3 runs 18 residues. After removal of 5 bases from V and 0 bases from J, the junction contained 12 bases not matched to a gene. The CDR3 DNA reads TGCGCCAGCAGTCCTGGACTAGCGGTAGGCTCTAGCACAGATACGCAGTATTTT. Amino acids: CASSPGLAVGSSTDTQYF.

This chain links TRBV25-1 with TRBJ2-2; TRBD2 aligns across 7 bases. CDR1 and CDR2 (germline): MGHDK, SYGVNS. The CDR3 is made up of 17 amino acids. J lost 4 bases, V lost 1 base, and 9 bases had no gene match. The CDR3 region is CASSELVGGPGTGELFF. Written as DNA, the CDR3 is TGTGCCAGCAGTGAATTGGTGGGAGGGCCGGGCACCGGGGAGCTGTTTTTT.

This chain joins TRBV27 and TRBJ2-1; 8 positions match TRBD2. V shed 4 bases, J shed 4 bases, and the junction held 9 bases outside the gene matches. Germline CDR1 and CDR2: MNHEY and SMNVEV (reference sequence). The CDR3 spans 16 residues. CDR3 in DNA: TGTGCCAGCAGTTCTGGTAGCGGGACGGGGTACAATGAGCAGTTCTTC. Protein product: CASSSGSGTGYNEQFF.

This clone appeared a single time. This chain links TRBV11-3 with TRBJ2-2, with D maybe TRBD2 (5 bases). Trimming shortened V by 2 bases and J by 4 bases, and 8 bases separated the two germline ends. There are 14 residues in the CDR3. Germline assignment: CDR1 SGHNT and CDR2 YENEEA. CDR3 in amino acids: CASSLREGTGELFF. CDR3 nucleotides: TGTGCCAGCAGCTTAAGAGAGGGCACCGGGGAGCTGTTTTTT. Full variable domain (missing parts from reference TRBV11-3 and TRBJ2-2): EAGVVQSPRYKIIEKKQPVAFWCNPISGHNTLYWYLQNLGQGPELLIRYENEEAVDDSQLPKDRFSAERLKGVDSTLKIQPAELGDSAVYLCASSLREGTGELFFGEGSRLTVL.

The gene calls are TRBV20-1 and TRBJ2-7, with D perhaps TRBD1 (6 bases). Germline CDR1 is DFQATT and CDR2 is SNEGSKA (reference sequence). Trimming removed 3 bases at V and 6 bases at J, with 12 bases between. The CDR3 loop spans 12 amino acids. In nucleotides, the CDR3 is TGCAGTGCTAGTCACAGGGTGGGCGAGCAGTACTTC. This gives the protein CSASHRVGEQYF.

This clone has a single count. This chain connects TRBV7-7 to TRBJ2-2; 10 bases agree with TRBD2. The CDR3 sequence is 15 residues long. Germline lookup yields CDR1 SSHAT and CDR2 FNYEAQ (reference sequence). V was clipped by 5 bases and J by 6 bases; unmatched bases: 6. This CDR3 is CASSGTSDGSGELFF. CDR3 DNA sequence: TGTGCCAGCAGCGGGACTAGCGATGGGTCCGGGGAGCTGTTTTTT.

This clone was counted once. V is TRBV7-9 and J is TRBJ2-7, with D unclear. This CDR3 contains 11 residues. Looked up from germline, CDR1 is SEHNR and CDR2 is FQNEAQ (reference sequence). V lost 5 bases to trimming and J lost 1 base, with 3 bases between them. Here the CDR3 DNA reads TGTGCCAGCAGCCTTTCCTACGAGCAGTACTTC. It is translated as CASSLSYEQYF.

CDR3 DNA sequence: TGTGCCAGCAGCATCACCGCCACAGGGGTTTCCTACAATGAGCAGTTCTTC. Translation: CASSITATGVSYNEQFF. The rearrangement joins TRBV9 to TRBJ2-1, with TRBD1 matching over 7 bases. Germline CDR1 SGDLS, CDR2 YYNGEE. The CDR3 runs to 17 residues. V trimming: 4 bases; J trimming: 1 base; junction bases outside the gene matches: 11. Complete variable domain (other parts from reference TRBV9 and TRBJ2-1): DSGVTQTPKHLITATGQRVTLRCSPRSGDLSVYWYQQSLDQGLQFLIQYYNGEERAKGNILERFSAQQFPDLHSELNLSSLELGDSALYFCASSITATGVSYNEQFFGPGTRLTVL.

The chain couples TRBV5-1 to TRBJ2-3; unclear D gene. Germline V gene sequence: CDR1 SGHRS, CDR2 YFSETQ. The V gene lost 1 base and the J gene lost 6 bases, with 9 bases spanning the gap. The CDR3 sequence is 13 residues long. CDR3 nucleotides: TGCGCCAGCAGCTTGCAAAGCGAGGATACGCAGTATTTT. Its protein is CASSLQSEDTQYF.

The chain has TRBV19 and TRBJ2-1; D perhaps matches TRBD1 (5 bases). V was clipped by 4 bases and J by 1 base, with 26 bases between them. The CDR3 consists of 20 residues. Germline V gene sequence: CDR1 LNHDA, CDR2 SQIVND (reference sequence). CDR3 region: CASSKRPPRQPLTSYNEQFF. The CDR3 DNA sequence: TGTGCCAGTAGTAAAAGGCCCCCCCGACAGCCCCTAACATCCTACAATGAGCAGTTCTTC.

This clone occurred once. The CDR3 loop is CASSPPGFPDTQYF. The CDR3 nucleotides are TGTGCCAGCAGCCCCCCAGGGTTCCCAGATACGCAGTATTTT. J is TRBJ2-3 and V is TRBV11-3; D perhaps matches TRBD1 (5 bases). V was shortened by 5 bases and J by 4 bases, with 13 bases between the two germline ends. CDR1 and CDR2 (germline): SGHNT, YENEEA. This CDR3 has 14 amino acids.

Only one count was recorded for this clone. V gene TRBV14 combines with J gene TRBJ1-3; D might be TRBD1 (6 bases). CDR3 length: 21 residues. The germline gives CDR1 SGHDN, CDR2 FVKESK. V lost 4 bases, J lost 0 bases, and 28 bases lay in between. CDR3 sequence reads: CASSRLHLGFARTVSGNTIYF. DNA of the CDR3: TGTGCCAGCAGCCGGCTTCACTTGGGCTTCGCTCGGACAGTCTCTGGAAACACCATATATTTT.

The V call is TRBV27, the J call TRBJ2-1; 8 nucleotides match TRBD2. Germline values: CDR1 MNHEY, CDR2 SMNVEV (reference sequence). The CDR3 length is 16 residues. V lost 2 bases and J lost 0; bases outside the gene matches: 3. CDR3 sequence: CASSLRAGGSYNEQFF. The CDR3 DNA reads as TGTGCCAGCAGTTTACGCGCGGGAGGCTCCTACAATGAGCAGTTCTTC.

CDR3 DNA sequence: TGTGCCAGCATCCTCGCAGGGTCTTTGAACACCGGGGAGCTGTTTTTT. As protein: CASILAGSLNTGELFF. This rearrangement joins TRBV28 to TRBJ2-2, with D possibly being TRBD1 (5 bases). V was shortened by 7 bases and J by 1 base, with 16 bases between the two germline ends. Germline CDR1 MDHEN, CDR2 SYDVKM. The CDR3 is 16 amino acids.

J is TRBJ1-2 and V is TRBV20-1, with D possibly matching TRBD1 (5 bases). Germline CDR1 is DFQATT and CDR2 is SNEGSKA (reference sequence). V dropped 7 bases and J dropped 8 bases, with 14 bases sitting between them. The CDR3 extends over 11 amino acids. The CDR3 region is CSVPWGVGYTF. DNA for the CDR3: TGCAGTGTCCCCTGGGGGGTCGGCTACACCTTC.

The V and J genes are TRBV6-5 and TRBJ2-1, with 8 positions matching TRBD2. The CDR3 runs 14 residues. Trimming cost V 9 bases and J 2 bases; bases outside gene matches: 6. Per the germline V gene, CDR1 is MNHEY and CDR2 is SVGAGI. CDR3 nucleotides: TGTGCCAGTTCCAGCGGGAGAACCTACAATGAGCAGTTCTTC. The encoded protein is CASSSGRTYNEQFF.

The rearrangement uses TRBV11-2 and TRBJ2-1; TRBD2 agrees at 8 bases. This CDR3 is 17 amino acids long. V lost 2 bases and J lost 1; bases outside the gene matches: 7. CDR1 is SGHAT and CDR2 is FQNNGV in the germline V gene. This CDR3 is CASSLTSGSGSYNEQFF. CDR3 in DNA: TGTGCCAGCAGCTTAACGAGCGGGAGTGGTTCCTACAATGAGCAGTTCTTC.

The chain combines TRBV7-2 with TRBJ2-7; 9 bases match TRBD1. Unmatched junction bases numbered 9, after V lost 3 bases and J lost 0 bases. Germline values: CDR1 SGHTA, CDR2 FQGNSA. The CDR3 has 17 amino acids. The CDR3 spells CASSFRTGTGLSYEQYF. CDR3 bases: TGTGCCAGCAGCTTCCGTACCGGGACAGGGCTCTCCTACGAGCAGTACTTC.